Below, one T cell receptor (beta chain) is given with its context. Its antigen is currently unknown. CD4+ cells were split into CD45RA+ naive and CD45RA-negative memory subsets. Genomic DNA from each subset was divided evenly over several immunoSEQ plates. Clones were read by immunoSEQ multiplex PCR, and TCRdb kept only the in-frame ones, dropping some. The table lists about 1.5 million clones, around 98% of them singletons. V lost 2 bases, J lost 2 bases, and 7 bases lay in between. Germline CDR1 reads MNHNY; CDR2 reads SVGAGI (reference sequence). The CDR3 is 13 residues long. The data originate from a study of shared clonotypes between healthy human individuals. At the level of the study: Per donor, three plates held CD4 naive cells, three held CD4 memory, two held CD8 naive and one held CD8 memory. General study findings and limits: The genetic and exposure-history diversity represented was limited by few donors.

The J gene is TRBJ2-7, the V gene TRBV6-6, with D possibly TRBD2 on 6 matching bases. What was sequenced was naive CD4+ T cells sorted from blood. The subset denotes: CD45RA+ positively selected. This clonotype originated in a man aged 25 to 45 in good health. CDR3 nucleotides: TGTGCCAGCAGTTACGCGGGGCCCTACGAGCAGTACTTC. It is translated as CASSYAGPYEQYF.